This T cell receptor beta chain appears in the sequencing data of a study of cytomegalovirus exposure and HLA in healthy donors. Primers for the PCR totalled 60 Vbeta and 13 Jbeta. The table came from immunoSEQ multiplex PCR; TCRdb's copy has only in-frame clones and leaves some out. This table has 90,000 or so clones, roughly 63% appearing once. CDR1 is PRHDT, CDR2 FYEKMQ, per germline (reference sequence). Deletions cut 6 bases from V and 3 bases from J, with 9 bases between. The CDR3 sequence is 12 residues long. This clone was seen once. What it binds is unknown. The study's findings and limits: One later analysis reportedly identified an Asian-associated ancestry cluster that showed fewer N-insertions than the approximately 600-donor mean.

The source of this sequence is a man aged 50 to 59 in good health and CMV-seronegative. The sample was PBMCs. The chain combines TRBV13 with TRBJ2-7; D is possibly TRBD1 (6 bases). CDR3 DNA sequence: TGTGCCAGCAGTCAGGGGAGCTACGAGCAGTACTTC. This codes for CASSQGSYEQYF.